This T cell receptor beta chain appears in the sequencing data of a study of cytomegalovirus exposure and HLA in healthy donors. CDR1 LGHNT and CDR2 FRNRAP come from the germline V gene. There are 16 residues in the CDR3. V was cut by 6 bases and J by 4 bases, with 19 bases left in between. Amplification used 60 Vbeta primers and 13 Jbeta primers. The protocol was immunoSEQ multiplex PCR, while the TCRdb copy is restricted to in-frame clones and leaves out a portion. The sample consists of about 130,000 clones, roughly 80% of them appearing once. Material: PBMCs. This rearrangement joins TRBV12-5 to TRBJ2-1; tentative D call: TRBD2 (6 bases). The clonotype originates from a man younger than 35 in good health and CMV-seropositive. Written as DNA, the CDR3 is TGTGCTAGTGGCTGGTTTGAGATCGGGGGTTACAATGAGCAGTTCTTC. Translated, it gives CASGWFEIGGYNEQFF.